The T cell receptor beta chain described here comes from a study of blood T cell repertoires in COVID-19. Trimming took off 0 bases at V and 0 bases at J, with 12 bases between the two ends. The CDR3 spans 17 residues. CDR1 and CDR2 (germline): KGHSY, FQNENV. Assay: immunoSEQ multiplex PCR; the TCRdb copy retains only in-frame clones and omits some. This sample yields some 93,000 clones, of which roughly 90% are seen a single time; more than 7% belongs to the top ten. The sequence came from a man in his fifties or sixties with acute or convalescent COVID-19. The source material was peripheral blood. The V and J genes are TRBV16 and TRBJ1-5; TRBD1 is a possible D gene (5 bases). CDR3 in DNA: TGTGCCAGCAGCCAATCAGGGCAGGGTGATAGCAATCAGCCCCAGCATTTT. Translation gives CASSQSGQGDSNQPQHF.